A selection of T cell receptor beta chains follows, all from one sample in a study of identifying expanded T cells in peripheral blood. Assay used: immunoSEQ multiplex PCR; TCRdb lists only in-frame clones, some missing. The data hold over 85,000 clones, with 70% to 90% observed a single time. The specimen sequenced was blood. These receptors were taken from a person between 18 and 75 years old in good health. Each CDR3 is given with its conserved first and last residue. A D gene is named only where the DNA matches it firmly. The size field is filled for only some rows; it gives once, few, many or a size class.

NA	TRBV28	TRBD1	14	TRBJ2-1	CASSSSGQENEQFF	TGTGCCAGCAGTTCCTCGGGACAGGAGAATGAGCAGTTCTTC
NA	TRBV5-1	TRBD1	16	TRBJ1-2	CASSLGTGGANYGYTF	TGCGCCAGCAGCTTGGGGACAGGGGGCGCGAACTATGGCTACACCTTC
NA	TRBV7-2	NA	15	TRBJ1-1	CASSLAAHINTEAFF	TGTGCCAGCAGCTTAGCAGCCCATATAAACACTGAAGCTTTCTTT
NA	TRBV19	TRBD1	16	TRBJ1-2	CASRGQEKRTYYGYTF	TGTGCCAGCCGGGGACAGGAGAAGAGAACGTACTATGGCTACACCTTC
NA	TRBV28	NA	12	TRBJ1-2	CASSLWGQGYTF	TGTGCCAGCAGTTTATGGGGGCAGGGCTACACCTTC
NA	TRBV7-2	TRBD1	15	TRBJ2-3	CASSPPGTGTDTQYF	TGTGCCAGCAGCCCACCCGGGACAGGCACAGATACGCAGTATTTT
NA	TRBV7-8	TRBD2	16	TRBJ2-1	CASSPGLAGVGNEQFF	TGTGCCAGCAGCCCCGGACTAGCGGGAGTTGGGAATGAGCAGTTCTTC
once	TRBV7-6	TRBD1	15	TRBJ2-1	CASSLADRGNNEQFF	TGTGCCAGCAGCTTAGCTGACAGGGGTAACAATGAGCAGTTCTTC
NA	TRBV28	NA	13	TRBJ2-3	CASSPGPTDTQYF	TGTGCCAGCAGTCCCGGACCTACAGATACGCAGTATTTT
NA	TRBV5-4	NA	16	TRBJ2-7	CASSLVGPTPGNEQYF	TGTGCCAGCAGCTTGGTTGGACCGACGCCAGGGAACGAGCAGTACTTC
once	TRBV7-3	NA	17	TRBJ2-3	CASSLSSAAPSTDTQYF	TGTGCCAGCAGCTTAAGTTCAGCGGCCCCTAGCACAGATACGCAGTATTTT
NA	TRBV10-3	NA	12	TRBJ1-1	CAISVDGTEAFF	TGTGCCATCAGCGTGGACGGCACTGAAGCTTTCTTT
NA	TRBV6-1	NA	13	TRBJ1-2	CASRRGVNYGYTF	TGTGCCAGCAGACGGGGGGTTAACTATGGCTACACCTTC
NA	TRBV7-3	NA	16	TRBJ2-1	CASSLTFLAGYNEQFF	TGTGCCAGCAGCTTAACATTCCTAGCTGGCTACAATGAGCAGTTCTTC
NA	TRBV5-6	NA	14	TRBJ2-5	CASSLYGAQETQYF	TGTGCCAGCAGCTTGTACGGGGCCCAAGAGACCCAGTACTTC
NA	TRBV6-4	NA	14	TRBJ2-2	CASSPTRNTGELFF	TGTGCCAGCAGCCCTACAAGAAACACCGGGGAGCTGTTTTTT
NA	TRBV5-1	TRBD2	17	TRBJ2-1	CASRTSGRPSSYNEQFF	TGCGCCAGCAGGACTAGCGGGAGGCCGAGCTCCTACAATGAGCAGTTCTTC
NA	TRBV10-2	TRBD2	14	TRBJ2-1	CASGSGRNVNEQFF	TGCGCCAGCGGGAGCGGGAGGAATGTAAATGAGCAGTTCTTC
NA	TRBV6-5	TRBD1	16	TRBJ1-5	CASSSGTGRLNQPQHF	TGTGCCAGCAGTTCCGGGACAGGGAGGCTCAATCAGCCCCAGCATTTT
once	TRBV9	TRBD1	16	TRBJ1-2	CASSAPETGMLVGYTF	TGTGCCAGCAGCGCCCCCGAGACAGGGATGCTGGTGGGCTACACCTTC
NA	TRBV10-3	TRBD2	16	TRBJ2-1	CAISEGLAGGYNEQFF	TGTGCCATCAGTGAGGGGCTAGCGGGGGGATACAATGAGCAGTTCTTC
NA	TRBV5-1	TRBD2	16	TRBJ2-5	CASSFATPGGQETQYF	TGCGCCAGCAGCTTCGCTACACCGGGGGGGCAAGAGACCCAGTACTTC
NA	TRBV9	TRBD1	14	TRBJ1-1	CASSVGRGDIEAFF	TGTGCCAGCAGCGTAGGCAGGGGGGACATTGAAGCTTTCTTT
NA	TRBV14	TRBD1	13	TRBJ2-7	CASSLGQGIEQYF	TGTGCCAGCAGCCTGGGACAGGGGATCGAGCAGTACTTC
NA	TRBV6-5	NA	15	TRBJ2-1	CASRLERGHYNEQFF	TGTGCCAGCAGACTCGAGCGGGGACATTACAATGAGCAGTTCTTC
NA	TRBV5-1	NA	13	TRBJ2-1	CASSLEAVDEQFF	TGCGCCAGCAGCTTGGAAGCCGTGGATGAGCAGTTCTTC
NA	TRBV5-4	TRBD2	16	TRBJ2-5	CASSFRTSGGQETQYF	TGTGCCAGCAGCTTTCGGACTAGCGGGGGTCAAGAGACCCAGTACTTC
NA	TRBV29-1	NA	13	TRBJ1-2	CSVEDRQVSDYTF	TGCAGCGTTGAAGATCGGCAGGTTTCAGACTACACCTTC
NA	TRBV7-6	NA	16	TRBJ1-3	CASSQLAGSTGNTIYF	TGTGCCAGCAGCCAACTGGCAGGGAGCACTGGAAACACCATATATTTT
NA	TRBV7-9	NA	14	TRBJ2-7	CASSLEGLLGEQYF	TGTGCCAGCAGCTTAGAGGGGTTATTAGGCGAGCAGTACTTC
NA	TRBV4-1	NA	14	TRBJ2-3	CASSRAEFSDTQYF	TGCGCCAGCAGTCGAGCAGAGTTCTCTGATACGCAGTATTTT
few	TRBV29-1	NA	13	TRBJ1-5	CSVEGGQRGLQHF	TGCAGCGTTGAAGGCGGACAGCGGGGCCTTCAGCATTTT
NA	TRBV6-7	NA	13	TRBJ1-2	CASKQGPNYGYTF	TGTGCCAGCAAACAGGGCCCTAACTATGGCTACACCTTC